The 12 T cell receptor beta chains given below trace back to one sample, sequenced in a study of early T cells in non-severe SARS-CoV-2 infection. TCRdb analysed the 5' RACE reads with MiXCR anew, one entry per CDR3 protein. Of about 35,000 distinct CDR3 sequences listed, 6% to 8.5% were seen once; the top ten hold under 5%. The sample taken for sequencing was whole blood. The receptors stem from an adult who was a healthcare worker with PCR-confirmed SARS-CoV-2 infection or an uninfected control (not recorded which).

This chain uses TRBV6-5 with TRBJ2-1; 12 bases are a match to TRBD2. J was trimmed by 6 bases and V by 6 bases; bases with no gene match: 6. This CDR3 is 15 amino acids long. Germline CDR1 reads MNHEY; CDR2 reads SVGAGI. The DNA of the CDR3 is TGTGCCAGCAGCCGTGGACTAGCGGGGCGCAATGAGCAGTTCTTC. Protein product: CASSRGLAGRNEQFF.

The chain has TRBV29-1 and TRBJ2-3; TRBD2 matches at 7 bases. With V trimmed by 7 bases and J by 4 bases, 17 bases remained unmatched. Germline V CDR1 and CDR2: SQVTM, ANQGSEA. The CDR3 is made up of 16 amino acids. CDR3 DNA sequence: TGCAGCGCCGGGGGGTCCGGGACGCTAGGTGCAGATACGCAGTATTTT. Its translation: CSAGGSGTLGADTQYF.

This clonotype was counted between two and nine times. The V gene is TRBV2, the J gene TRBJ2-3, with TRBD1 matching 12 bases. Per germline, CDR1 SNHLY and CDR2 FYNNEI. This CDR3 region has 14 residues. Unmatched junction bases numbered 6, after V lost 10 bases and J lost 4 bases. CDR3 amino acids: CAIPGQGASDTQYF. The CDR3 coding sequence is TGTGCCATCCCGGGACAGGGGGCGTCAGATACGCAGTATTTT.

The chain uses TRBV25-1 and TRBJ1-2, with D uncertain. The CDR3 runs 13 residues. Germline values: CDR1 MGHDK, CDR2 SYGVNS. Deletions cut 4 bases from V and 4 bases from J, with 10 bases between. In nucleotides, the CDR3 is TGTGCCAGCAGTGCCGGCAGGACCTATGGCTACACCTTC. Its protein is CASSAGRTYGYTF.

The DNA of the CDR3 is TGTGCCAGCAGCCGCCGAAGGGGTTCCACCGGGGAGCTGTTTTTT. Encoded protein: CASSRRRGSTGELFF. V and J are TRBV6-2 or TRBV6-3 and TRBJ2-2, with D possibly being TRBD1 (5 bases). CDR1 is MNHEY, CDR2 SVGEGT, per germline. The CDR3 length is 15 residues. Trimming removed 6 bases at V and 4 bases at J, with 15 bases between.

This clonotype was picked up many times. The rearrangement joins TRBV10-3 to TRBJ2-7; no reliable D call. Germline V CDR1 and CDR2: ENHRY, SYGVKD. The V gene lost 2 bases and the J gene lost 0 bases, with 8 bases spanning the gap. This CDR3 spans 14 amino acids. The CDR3 region has the DNA TGTGCCATCAGTGAGGAGGAAGCCTCCTACGAGCAGTACTTC. It yields the protein CAISEEEASYEQYF.

As to this clonotype: This may be a read error, as it is one base from a much larger clone. The chain joins TRBV2 to TRBJ2-1; TRBD2 aligns across 12 bases. Germline trimming cut 7 bases from V and 9 bases from J; bases unmatched to any gene: 7. CDR3 length: 14 residues. Germline CDR1 SNHLY, CDR2 FYNNEI. The CDR3 reads CASTGLAGYSEQFF. The DNA for the CDR3 is TGTGCCAGCACCGGACTAGCGGGGTATAGTGAGCAGTTCTTC. Full variable domain (missing parts from reference TRBV2 and TRBJ2-1): EPEVTQTPSHQVTQMGQEVILRCVPISNHLYFYWYRQILGQKVEFLVSFYNNEISEKSEIFDDQFSVERPDGSNFTLKIRSTKLEDSAMYFCASTGLAGYSEQFFGPGTRLTVL.

This clonotype was counted at least ten times. The chain combines TRBV9 with TRBJ2-1, with 7 bases aligning to TRBD2. Germline V gene data show CDR1 as SGDLS and CDR2 as YYNGEE. V gave up 0 bases and J gave up 6 bases; unmatched junction bases: 9. This CDR3 comprises 16 residues. The CDR3 loop reads CASSVGSSGTGNEQFF. CDR3 in DNA: TGTGCCAGCAGCGTAGGATCCAGCGGGACGGGCAATGAGCAGTTCTTC.

This clonotype showed up many times. The CDR3 loop reads CASSLSGDNSPLHF. CDR3 nucleotides: TGTGCCAGCAGCTTATCGGGGGATAATTCACCCCTCCACTTT. This sequence joins TRBV7-9 and TRBJ1-6, with D possibly being TRBD1 (5 bases). Per germline, CDR1 SEHNR and CDR2 FQNEAQ (reference sequence). The CDR3 extends over 14 amino acids. Trimming took 2 bases from V and 5 from J, leaving 7 bases between them.

This clonotype was counted at least ten times. The chain employs TRBV3-1 and TRBJ2-1; D is perhaps TRBD2 (5 bases). V was shortened by 0 bases and J by 6 bases, with 12 bases between the two germline ends. This CDR3 is built from 15 residues. CDR1 LGHDT and CDR2 YNNKEL come from the germline V gene (reference sequence). As DNA, the CDR3 is TGTGCCAGCAGCCAAGATTTCCTAGCCCTCAATGAGCAGTTCTTC. Protein sequence: CASSQDFLALNEQFF.

This clonotype appeared many times. The chain uses TRBV10-3 and TRBJ2-5, with unresolved D. The germline CDR1 and CDR2 sequences are ENHRY and SYGVKD. V was pared by 8 bases and J by 5 bases, with 12 bases between. This CDR3 spans 12 amino acids. The CDR3 DNA sequence: TGTGCCATCGCAACGAGAGAGGAGACCCAGTACTTC. Its protein product is CAIATREETQYF.

This clonotype appeared many times. The rearrangement joins TRBV7-9 to TRBJ2-3; 9 bases are a match to TRBD1. The CDR3 consists of 16 residues. The germline CDR1 and CDR2 sequences are SEHNR and FQNEAQ (reference sequence). J gave up 4 bases and V 4 bases, and 9 bases lay outside the gene matches. The DNA for the CDR3 is TGTGCCAGCAGCTATACAGGGGGCGCTTTCCCAGATACGCAGTATTTT. Its translation: CASSYTGGAFPDTQYF.